These T cell receptor beta chains were read from a single sample in a study of OX40 agonist ivuxolimab in advanced cancers. Libraries were prepared by immunoSEQ multiplex PCR; TCRdb keeps only in-frame clonotypes and omits some of them. This table holds just under 60,000 clones, roughly nine tenths found once. Sequencing used CD4+ or CD8+ T cells sorted from blood, obtained in a trial of the OX40 agonist ivuxolimab. These TCRs come from an adult with an advanced solid tumor such as melanoma, head and neck, liver or kidney cancer. Both conserved end residues are part of each CDR3. Each record gives: V gene, clone size, D gene, J gene, CDR3 protein, CDR3 DNA. A D gene is named only where the DNA matches it firmly. Clone size is stated in some rows and not others, as once, few, many or a class when expanded.

>TRBV7-6|-|TRBD1|TRBJ2-5
CASTNPTGGETQYF
TGTGCCAGCACCAACCCGACAGGGGGGGAGACCCAGTACTTC
>TRBV9|-|TRBD2|TRBJ2-1
CASSHGGKDYNEQFF
TGTGCCAGCAGTCACGGGGGGAAAGACTACAATGAGCAGTTCTTC
>TRBV4-1|-|TRBD2|TRBJ2-1
CASSQPGLAGGPYNEQFF
TGCGCCAGCAGCCAGCCGGGACTAGCGGGAGGCCCCTACAATGAGCAGTTCTTC
>TRBV27|-|TRBD2|TRBJ2-1
CASSFLGLGNNEQFF
TGTGCCAGCAGTTTTTTGGGACTAGGAAACAATGAGCAGTTCTTC
>TRBV7-3|once|TRBD2|TRBJ2-1
CASSTAPRPGLAGWEQFF
TGTGCCAGCAGCACCGCGCCTAGACCGGGACTAGCAGGTTGGGAGCAGTTCTTC
>TRBV27|-|-|TRBJ1-1
CASMSPSSTEAFF
TGTGCCAGCATGTCTCCGTCGTCCACTGAAGCTTTCTTT
>TRBV6-1|-|TRBD2|TRBJ2-1
CASSEGLNEQFF
TGTGCCAGCAGTGAGGGACTAAACGAGCAGTTCTTC
>TRBV5-6|-|TRBD2|TRBJ2-1
CASSFQLTGREAEQFF
TGTGCCAGCAGCTTCCAATTGACCGGGAGGGAGGCTGAGCAGTTCTTC
>TRBV10-2|-|TRBD2|TRBJ2-3
CASTPGLTTDTQYF
TGCGCCAGCACACCGGGACTAACCACAGATACGCAGTATTTT
>TRBV18|-|-|TRBJ2-2
CASSPQAANTGELFF
TGTGCCAGCTCACCACAGGCGGCGAACACCGGGGAGCTGTTTTTT
>TRBV7-6|-|TRBD2|TRBJ2-1
CASSQTSGSYNEQFF
TGTGCCAGCAGTCAGACTAGCGGGAGCTACAATGAGCAGTTCTTC
>TRBV4-1|-|-|TRBJ2-7
CASSPVTLSYEQYF
TGCGCCAGCAGCCCTGTGACTCTCTCCTACGAGCAGTACTTC
>TRBV7-2|-|-|TRBJ2-5
CASSLLYSGAETQYF
TGTGCCAGCAGCTTATTGTATTCGGGAGCGGAGACCCAGTACTTC
>TRBV28|-|TRBD2|TRBJ2-3
CASSLGGTSSGRTDTQYF
TGTGCCAGCAGTTTAGGGGGGACTTCTAGCGGGAGAACAGATACGCAGTATTTT
>TRBV10-2|-|-|TRBJ2-5
CASRETQETQYF
TGCGCCAGCCGGGAGACCCAAGAGACCCAGTACTTC
>TRBV28|-|TRBD1|TRBJ2-1
CASSSGQGGVSYDEQFF
TGTGCCAGCAGTTCGGGACAGGGGGGGGTTTCGTACGATGAGCAGTTCTTC
>TRBV27|-|-|TRBJ2-7
CASRLRGASYEQYF
TGTGCCAGCAGACTTCGGGGGGCCTCCTACGAGCAGTACTTC
>TRBV28|-|-|TRBJ2-3
CASSLSQDSTLNTDTQYF
TGTGCCAGCAGTTTATCTCAGGACTCCACCCTGAACACAGATACGCAGTATTTT
>TRBV19|-|-|TRBJ2-2
CASSPVEQLFRELFF
TGTGCCAGTAGTCCCGTCGAACAGTTATTCCGGGAGCTGTTTTTT
>TRBV15|many|-|TRBJ2-6
CATSRDRSSGANVLTF
TGTGCCACCAGCAGAGACAGAAGCTCTGGGGCCAACGTCCTGACTTTC
>TRBV4-2|-|-|TRBJ2-7
CASSQVWGEDWSEQYF
TGTGCCAGCAGCCAAGTTTGGGGGGAAGATTGGAGCGAGCAGTACTTC
>TRBV4-1|-|-|TRBJ1-2
CASSQDGVTNYGYTF
TGCGCCAGCAGCCAAGATGGGGTTACTAACTATGGCTACACCTTC
>TRBV7-3|once|-|TRBJ2-1
CASSLGGFNEQFF
TGTGCCAGCAGCTTAGGAGGGTTTAATGAGCAGTTCTTC
>TRBV19|-|TRBD2|TRBJ2-2
CALAGGYTGELFF
TGTGCATTAGCGGGAGGTTACACCGGGGAGCTGTTTTTT
>TRBV11-2|-|TRBD1|TRBJ2-1
CASSPADRGGWNEQFF
TGTGCCAGCAGCCCCGCGGACAGGGGGGGTTGGAATGAGCAGTTCTTC
>TRBV21-1|-|-|TRBJ1-2
CASPQSFGYTF
TGTGCCAGCCCCCAGTCTTTTGGCTACACCTTC
>TRBV27|-|-|TRBJ1-5
CASTPLRDSNQPQHF
TGTGCCAGCACCCCCCTCCGGGATAGCAATCAGCCCCAGCATTTT
>TRBV7-2|once|-|TRBJ2-1
CASSYGGNEQFF
TGTGCCAGCAGTTACGGAGGGAATGAGCAGTTCTTC
>TRBV19|once|TRBD1|TRBJ2-5
CASSDRAQETQYF
TGTGCCAGTTCGGACAGGGCCCAAGAGACCCAGTACTTC
>TRBV21-1|-|-|TRBJ2-7
CASSKCVLAGTYEQYF
TGTGCCAGCAGCAAATGCGTCCTAGCGGGGACCTACGAGCAGTACTTC
>TRBV15|-|TRBD2|TRBJ2-1
CATSGTSGRSYNEQFF
TGTGCCACCAGTGGGACTAGCGGGAGGTCCTACAATGAGCAGTTCTTC
>TRBV18|-|TRBD1|TRBJ2-7
CASSHPPGQGGEQYF
TGTGCCAGCTCACATCCTCCGGGACAGGGAGGCGAGCAGTACTTC
>TRBV28|-|-|TRBJ1-1
CASSFTPSTEAFF
TGTGCCAGCAGTTTCACACCCAGCACTGAAGCTTTCTTT
>TRBV28|-|TRBD1|TRBJ2-5
CAIGTEETQYF
TGTGCCATCGGGACAGAAGAGACCCAGTACTTC
>TRBV7-6|-|-|TRBJ2-1
CASSLARSSYNEQFF
TGTGCCAGCAGCTTAGCTAGGAGCTCCTACAATGAGCAGTTCTTC
>TRBV5-5|-|-|TRBJ2-7
CASSSGQLYSYEQYF
TGTGCCAGCAGCTCGGGACAACTTTACTCCTACGAGCAGTACTTC
>TRBV4-3|medium-sized|-|TRBJ2-6
CASSQDPVGGANVLTF
TGCGCCAGCAGCCAAGATCCGGTAGGTGGGGCCAACGTCCTGACTTTC
>TRBV10-1|-|TRBD1|TRBJ2-2
CASGAGGAFGELFF
TGCGCCAGCGGGGCAGGGGGCGCCTTCGGGGAGCTGTTTTTT
>TRBV28|-|TRBD1|TRBJ2-5
CASSSRTGQETQYF
TGTGCCAGCAGTTCCCGGACAGGGCAAGAGACCCAGTACTTC